The 10 T cell receptor beta chains presented below share a single source sample, sequenced in a study of STAT5B mutations in CD4+ large granular lymphocyte leukemia. The table came from immunoSEQ multiplex PCR; TCRdb's copy has only in-frame clones and leaves some out. The data contain about 23,000 clones, around three quarters of them singletons. The sample consisted of CD4+ T cells from blood buffy coats. The receptors stem from a human donor in good health.

The genes are TRBV29-1 and TRBJ1-6, with a tentative D call TRBD1 (5 bases). This CDR3 has 14 residues. The ends were cut back, 5 bases at V and 7 bases at J, with 15 bases in the middle. CDR1 SQVTM and CDR2 ANQGSEA come from the germline V gene. The CDR3 sequence: CSVTLGAGNSPLHF. In DNA form, the CDR3 reads TGCAGCGTTACCCTAGGGGCAGGGAATTCACCCCTCCACTTT.

The chain employs TRBV10-3 and TRBJ2-5, with 10 bases fitting TRBD1. CDR1 is ENHRY and CDR2 is SYGVKD in the germline V gene. The V segment lost 3 bases and the J segment 5 bases; nucleotides outside the gene matches: 6. The CDR3 covers 15 residues. This CDR3 reads CAISDMGQGLETQYF. Here the CDR3 DNA reads TGTGCCATCAGTGATATGGGACAGGGGCTCGAGACCCAGTACTTC.

The sample holds a few counts of this clone. The V and J genes are TRBV19 and TRBJ1-5; D remains unclear. The CDR3 sequence is 14 residues long. Germline-derived CDR1 and CDR2 are LNHDA and SQIVND (reference sequence). The V and J ends lost 4 bases and 5 bases respectively, with 12 bases between them. CDR3 region: CASSTQEFDQPQHF. The CDR3 DNA reads TGTGCCAGTAGTACCCAGGAATTCGATCAGCCCCAGCATTTT. Variable domain in full (rest from reference TRBV19 and TRBJ1-5): DGGITQSPKYLFRKEGQNVTLSCEQNLNHDAMYWYRQDPGQGLRLIYYSQIVNDFQKGDIAEGYSVSREKKESFPLTVTSAQKNPTAFYLCASSTQEFDQPQHFGDGTRLSIL.

The chain recombines TRBV30 with TRBJ2-5; D gene ambiguous. Trimming left V 0 bases short and J 4 bases short, with 6 bases between. Germline-derived CDR1 and CDR2 are GTSNPN and SVGIG (reference sequence). The CDR3 sequence is 12 residues long. This CDR3 reads CAWSVAGETQYF. The CDR3 DNA reads TGTGCCTGGAGTGTTGCTGGAGAGACCCAGTACTTC.

The V and J genes are TRBV5-4 and TRBJ1-1; 9 nucleotides match TRBD1. Germline trimming cut 9 bases from V and 3 bases from J; bases unmatched to any gene: 6. This CDR3 region has 13 residues. Germline lookup yields CDR1 SGHNT and CDR2 YYREEE (reference sequence). Here the CDR3 reads CATRGQGDTEAFF. The CDR3 DNA reads TGTGCCACCAGGGGACAGGGCGACACTGAAGCTTTCTTT.

This clone was seen a handful of times. The chain combines TRBV4-2 with TRBJ1-4; TRBD1 is a possible D gene (5 bases). The germline gives CDR1 LGHNA, CDR2 YNFKEQ. Trimming left V 4 bases short and J 5 bases short, with 8 bases between. This CDR3 contains 13 residues. CDR3 bases: TGTGCCAGCAGCCCGGGGGGGAATGAAAAACTGTTTTTT. Translated, it gives CASSPGGNEKLFF.

This clone came up once. The gene calls are TRBV11-2 and TRBJ1-2; TRBD1 aligns across 9 bases. This CDR3 spans 14 amino acids. The V gene end was trimmed by 4 bases and the J gene end by 6 bases; junction bases not matched to a gene: 6. CDR1 and CDR2 from the germline V gene are SGHAT and FQNNGV. The CDR3 DNA sequence: TGTGCCAGCAGCTACAGACAGGGGGTGAATGGCTACACCTTC. It yields the protein CASSYRQGVNGYTF.

In its sample, this clone was seen once. The chain joins TRBV19 to TRBJ2-7, with 7 nucleotides matching TRBD1. After removal of 2 bases from V and 3 bases from J, the junction contained 4 bases not matched to a gene. CDR1 and CDR2 from the germline V gene are LNHDA and SQIVND (reference sequence). This CDR3 has 14 amino acids. CDR3 sequence reads: CASSIPGQLYEQYF. The CDR3 DNA reads as TGTGCCAGTAGTATACCGGGACAGCTCTACGAGCAGTACTTC.

This clone was seen just once. The genes are TRBV6-1 and TRBJ2-7, with D possibly TRBD1 on 5 matching bases. Germline V gene data show CDR1 as MNHNS and CDR2 as SASEGT. V lost 4 bases to trimming and J lost 2 bases, with 12 bases between them. The CDR3 is 14 amino acids. This CDR3 is CASSVEQGAYEQYF. The CDR3 DNA follows: TGTGCCAGCAGTGTGGAGCAGGGCGCCTACGAGCAGTACTTC.

This chain uses TRBV19 with TRBJ2-1, with 8 bases identical to TRBD2. The trim removed 8 bases at V and 9 bases at J, leaving 6 bases unmatched. CDR1 and CDR2 (germline): LNHDA, SQIVND (reference sequence). The CDR3 totals 12 residues. For the CDR3, the DNA is TGTGCCAGTCATCGTGCGGGAGGTGAGCAGTTCTTC. Its protein product is CASHRAGGEQFF.